What follows describes a single T cell receptor (beta chain). Its antigen is as yet unknown. The data were obtained in a study of blood T cells in healthy people across ages. Study-level points and caveats: A roughly linear age-dependent decrease characterized TCR beta diversity per million T cells.

Combining a sample-barcoded 5' primer with a J-beta primer mix, a second PCR ran for 7 to 11 cycles. TCRdb passed the 5' RACE reads through MiXCR, listing each CDR3 protein once. This sample has approximately 730,000 distinct CDR3 sequences, with about 42% found just once. The CDR3 has 14 amino acids. Germline-derived CDR1 and CDR2 are ENHRY and SYGVKD. The junction had 5 bases not matched to a gene; V was cut back by 4 bases and J by 6 bases. This receptor was identified in a woman aged 55-70 years in good health. The gene calls are TRBV10-3 and TRBJ2-1; 8 positions agree with TRBD2. The sequenced material came from blood. The CDR3 here is CAISAGGLANEQFF. Here the CDR3 DNA reads TGTGCCATCAGTGCGGGGGGGCTGGCCAATGAGCAGTTCTTC.